Listed below are T cell receptor beta chains from one sample, sequenced in a study of blood T cells in healthy people across ages. TCRdb independently ran MiXCR on the 5' RACE reads; one entry per CDR3 protein. This sample has 1,100,000 or so distinct CDR3 sequences, with 35% to 55% found just once. Material: blood. The source is a woman in her sixties or seventies in good health. Both conserved end residues are part of each CDR3. A D gene is named only where the DNA matches it firmly. For some rows the clone size is stated as once, few or many, or as a class when expanded; others skip it.

V gene,clone size,D gene,CDR3 length,J gene,CDR3 DNA,CDR3 protein
TRBV16,few,TRBD1,18,TRBJ2-1,TGTGCCAGCAGCCAATGGGGAGACAGGGGCCTAATATACAATGAGCAGTTCTTC,CASSQWGDRGLIYNEQFF
TRBV6-5,NA,NA,14,TRBJ1-2,TGTGCCAGCAGTATAGAAAGAGGGTTGTATGGCTACACCTTC,CASSIERGLYGYTF
TRBV12-5,NA,NA,15,TRBJ2-2,TGTGCTAGTGGTCAACTACAGGGGAACACCGGGGAGCTGTTTTTT,CASGQLQGNTGELFF
TRBV11-2,NA,NA,15,TRBJ2-5,TGTGCCAGCAGCCGCCTGTCAGGGGACCAAGAGGCCCAGTACTTC,CASSRLSGDQEAQYF
TRBV12-3/TRBV12-4,NA,TRBD2,15,TRBJ2-1,TGTGCCAGCAAGTTAGCGGGAGGGCCAGTCAATGAGCAGTTCTTC,CASKLAGGPVNEQFF
TRBV12-3/TRBV12-4,NA,NA,14,TRBJ2-7,TGTGCCAGCAGTGGGGACCTACGAGCGCACGAGCAGTACTTC,CASSGDLRAHEQYF
TRBV25-1,NA,TRBD1,16,TRBJ1-6,TGTGCCAGCAGTGAATCATTGGGACAGGGTAGTTCACCCCTCCACTTT,CASSESLGQGSSPLHF
TRBV25-1,once,NA,15,TRBJ2-7,TGTGCCAGCAGTTTCCCGGGAATGCGCTACAATGAGCAGTACTTC,CASSFPGMRYNEQYF
TRBV12-3/TRBV12-4,NA,TRBD2,21,TRBJ2-1,TGTGCCAGCAGTCCCGCACTAGCGGGAGTTCGGTTGAGTTCGTCCTACAATGAGCAGTTCTTC,CASSPALAGVRLSSSYNEQFF
TRBV6-6,NA,NA,15,TRBJ1-5,TGTGCCAGCAGTTACCTGGGCGCAAACAATCAGCCTCAGCATTTT,CASSYLGANNQPQHF
TRBV27,NA,TRBD2,15,TRBJ2-5,TGTGCCAGCACCCCCCATAGCGGGAGGGCAGATGAGCAGTACTTT,CASTPHSGRADEQYF
TRBV28,NA,NA,16,TRBJ2-7,TGTGCCAGCACCCCGAGTGGAGGGGGGAGCTCCTACGAGCTGTACTTC,CASTPSGGGSSYELYF
TRBV10-3,few,TRBD2,11,TRBJ2-1,TGTGCCATCAGTGAGTTAGCGGGGGTGTTCTTC,CAISELAGVFF
TRBV15,few,NA,12,TRBJ2-2,TGTGCCACTCGACGAGACACCGGGGAGCTGTTTTTT,CATRRDTGELFF
TRBV24-1,NA,NA,16,TRBJ2-1,TGTGCCACCAGTGACCGCTGGGACTTAGCTGGTGAGACCCAGTTCTTC,CATSDRWDLAGETQFF
TRBV20-1,NA,TRBD2,17,TRBJ2-3,TGCAGTGCCAGATTATTAGCGGGAGGGCCGGATCCGGATACGCAGTATTTT,CSARLLAGGPDPDTQYF
TRBV12-3/TRBV12-4,once,NA,11,TRBJ2-3,TGTGCCAGCGCCGGTGCAGATACGCAGTATTTT,CASAGADTQYF
TRBV5-4,NA,TRBD2,17,TRBJ2-5,TGTGCCAGCAGCTTGGCCCTAGCGGGAATGGTTGAGGGTGAGCAGTACTTC,CASSLALAGMVEGEQYF
TRBV2,once,TRBD1,14,TRBJ1-4,TGTGCCAGCAGTGAGGGACAGGCTAATGAAAAACTGTTTTTT,CASSEGQANEKLFF
TRBV18,NA,TRBD2,14,TRBJ2-7,TGTGCCAGCTCACCGACTAGCGGAGACTACGAGCAGTACTTC,CASSPTSGDYEQYF
TRBV9,NA,NA,17,TRBJ2-5,TGTGCCAGCAGCGTAGGGGACCGGTCTGCGTACCAAGAGACCCAGTACTTC,CASSVGDRSAYQETQYF
TRBV28,few,NA,13,TRBJ2-7,TGTGCCAGCAGTTTCGTGACCGGGGTCGAGCAGTACTTC,CASSFVTGVEQYF
TRBV29-1,many,TRBD2,14,TRBJ2-3,TGCAGCGTTTATACTAGCGTACCCACAGATACGCAGTATTTT,CSVYTSVPTDTQYF
TRBV3-1,NA,TRBD2,15,TRBJ2-5,TGTGCCAGCAGCCAGCCGGGACTAGGGGGGGAGACCCAGTACTTC,CASSQPGLGGETQYF
TRBV29-1,NA,NA,18,TRBJ1-1,TGCAGCGTTGAAGAGTCCCGGGACATCTCTTTCCTGGGCACTGAAGCTTTCTTT,CSVEESRDISFLGTEAFF
TRBV5-1,NA,NA,13,TRBJ2-5,TGCGCCAGCAGCCTTGGACAATGGGAGACCCAGTACTTC,CASSLGQWETQYF
TRBV6-5,few,NA,16,TRBJ2-5,TGTGCCAGCAGTTCCTCCGACGACGGGGCTTCTTTACGAAAGTACTTC,CASSSSDDGASLRKYF
TRBV7-9,NA,TRBD2,16,TRBJ2-7,TGTGCCAGCTTCGAGGGTTCCCGGGGGGGGACCTACGAGCAGTACTTC,CASFEGSRGGTYEQYF
TRBV11-2,NA,NA,15,TRBJ2-5,TGTGCCAGCAGCTTAAGCGGTGAGGGCGGTGAGACCCAGTACTTC,CASSLSGEGGETQYF
TRBV2,NA,TRBD2,15,TRBJ2-1,TGTGCCAGCAGGCCCGGGACTAGCGGCCTCAATGAGCAGTTCTTC,CASRPGTSGLNEQFF
TRBV7-3,few,TRBD2,16,TRBJ2-3,TGTGCCAGCAGCTCAAAAGGCGGGAGGGCCTGGGATACGCAGTATTTT,CASSSKGGRAWDTQYF
TRBV11-2,NA,NA,13,TRBJ2-1,TGTGCCAGCAGCTCAAGGGGGTCTGGTGAGCAGTTCTTC,CASSSRGSGEQFF
TRBV24-1,few,NA,15,TRBJ2-5,TGTGCCACCAGTGATTTGCCAAGTGGCGAAGAGACCCAGTACTTC,CATSDLPSGEETQYF
TRBV9,NA,NA,17,TRBJ2-4,TGTGCCAGCAGCGTAGGTCCAGGGTTCGGAACCAAAAACATTCAGTACTTC,CASSVGPGFGTKNIQYF
TRBV4-1,NA,TRBD1,16,TRBJ2-3,TGCGCCAGCAGCCAAGTTCTGACAGGGGTCACAGATACGCAGTATTTT,CASSQVLTGVTDTQYF
TRBV20-1,few,TRBD2,12,TRBJ2-7,TGCAGTGCAAGGACTAGCTCCTACGAGCAGTACTTC,CSARTSSYEQYF
TRBV4-1,NA,TRBD1,15,TRBJ1-2,TGCGCCAGCAGCGGGGGGAGTGACAGGGCCAATGGTTACACCTTC,CASSGGSDRANGYTF